These T cell receptor beta chains were read from a single sample in a study of shared clonotypes between healthy human individuals. Some clones are missing from TCRdb's copy, which holds only in-frame ones; the method was immunoSEQ multiplex PCR. Of about 2.4 million clones listed, 80% to 95% were seen once; the top ten hold 0.35% to 0.45%. The sequenced sample was naive CD4+ T cells from PBMCs. Receptors originate from a man aged 18 to 29 in good health. Some clones in this sample may be carry-over from other donors' samples. Each CDR3 is given with its conserved first and last residue. Fields, in order: D gene, J gene, V gene, CDR3 DNA, CDR3 protein. A D gene is named only where the DNA matches it firmly.

TRBD1	TRBJ2-2	TRBV6-1	TGTGCCAGCAAGGAAGGACAGGGTCGAACCGGGGAGCTGTTTTTT	CASKEGQGRTGELFF
NA	TRBJ1-2	TRBV30	TGTGCCTGGAGCGCTCCGGGCAGGGGCTCCACCTTC	CAWSAPGRGSTF
TRBD1	TRBJ2-7	TRBV10-1	TGCGCCAGCAGTGACCGGTGGACAGGGGGCTCCGAGCAGTACTTC	CASSDRWTGGSEQYF
NA	TRBJ2-3	TRBV5-1	TGCGCCAGCGGAGAGCAGCCTACCGGGAGCGCAGATACGCAGTATTTT	CASGEQPTGSADTQYF
TRBD1	TRBJ2-6	TRBV7-3	TGTGCCAGCAGCCAAATGGGCGGGACAGGCCTCTCTGGGGCCAACGTCCTGACTTTC	CASSQMGGTGLSGANVLTF
TRBD2	TRBJ2-1	TRBV28	TGTGCCAGCAGTTTGACTAGCGGAGGGAACAATGAGCAGTTCTTC	CASSLTSGGNNEQFF
NA	TRBJ2-2	TRBV29-1	TGCAGCGTTTTTAGTGGGGTTACCACCGGGGAGCTGTTTTTT	CSVFSGVTTGELFF
NA	TRBJ1-3	TRBV11-2	TGTGCCAGCAGCTTAGGCAGAGTCTCTGGAAACACCATATATTTT	CASSLGRVSGNTIYF
TRBD1	TRBJ1-5	TRBV7-2	TGTGCCAGCAGCCCGAGGGACAGTAGTAATAGCAATCAGCCCCAGCATTTT	CASSPRDSSNSNQPQHF
NA	TRBJ1-1	TRBV19	TGTGCCAGTAGTAGCGACAGCTGGATGAACACTGAAGCTTTCTTT	CASSSDSWMNTEAFF
NA	TRBJ2-3	TRBV6-1	TGTGCCAGCATCAAGGACATAAACACAGATACGCAGTATTTT	CASIKDINTDTQYF
TRBD2	TRBJ2-7	TRBV7-2	TGTGCCAGCAGCTTAAGGGGGACTAGCGGGCCCCCCTACGAGCAGTACTTC	CASSLRGTSGPPYEQYF
TRBD1	TRBJ1-5	TRBV27	TGTGCCAGCAGTCCGACAGGGATCAATCAGCCCCAGCATTTT	CASSPTGINQPQHF
TRBD2	TRBJ2-3	TRBV11-2	TGTGCCAGCAGCTTAGATTCGGGAGGGACAGATACGCAGTATTTT	CASSLDSGGTDTQYF
NA	TRBJ1-5	TRBV28	TGTGCCAGCAGTTCAGGGATTGGTGACCAGCCCCAGCATTTT	CASSSGIGDQPQHF
NA	TRBJ1-1	TRBV5-1	TGCGCCAGCAGCCTATCCGTCTCGCAGGGGAGCATGAACACTGAAGCTTTCTTT	CASSLSVSQGSMNTEAFF
NA	TRBJ2-6	TRBV2	TGTGCCAGCAGAGGGGGTTCCGGGGCCAACGTCCTGACTTTC	CASRGGSGANVLTF